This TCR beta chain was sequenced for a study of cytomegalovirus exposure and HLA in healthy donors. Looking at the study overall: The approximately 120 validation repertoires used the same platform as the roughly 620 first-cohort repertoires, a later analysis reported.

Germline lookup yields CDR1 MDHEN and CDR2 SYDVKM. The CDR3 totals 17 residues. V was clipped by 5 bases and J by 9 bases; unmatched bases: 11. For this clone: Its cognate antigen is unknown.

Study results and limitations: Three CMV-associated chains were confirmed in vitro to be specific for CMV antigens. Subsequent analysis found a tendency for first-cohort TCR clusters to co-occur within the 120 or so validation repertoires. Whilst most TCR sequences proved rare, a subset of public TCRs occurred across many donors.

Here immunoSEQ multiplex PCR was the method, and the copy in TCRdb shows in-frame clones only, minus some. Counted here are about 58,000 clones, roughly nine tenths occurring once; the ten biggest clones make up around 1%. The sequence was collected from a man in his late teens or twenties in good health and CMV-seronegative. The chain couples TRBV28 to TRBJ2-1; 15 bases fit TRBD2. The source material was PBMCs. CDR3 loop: CASSIGTSGRPTSEQFF. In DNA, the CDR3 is TGTGCCAGCAGTATCGGGACTAGCGGGAGGCCGACAAGTGAGCAGTTCTTC.